The 29 T cell receptor beta chains below were found in one sample sequenced in a study of T-cell reconstitution after alpha-beta-depleted transplantation in children. Preparing the TCRbeta library involved the use of unique molecular identifiers. Each CDR3 protein gets one entry after TCRdb re-called the PCR reads with MiXCR. This table has about 97,000 distinct CDR3 sequences, approximately 6% appearing once. Specimen: PBMCs, mostly from graft donor cells, collected 60 days after TCRalphabeta/CD19-depleted stem cell transplant. These receptors were obtained from a female patient under 10 years old who had a stem cell transplant for Fanconi anemia, so the T cells may come from the graft donor.

This clonotype was seen repeatedly, ten times or more. The chain carries TRBV20-1 and TRBJ2-5; D perhaps matches TRBD1 (5 bases). This CDR3 spans 13 amino acids. Trimming shortened V by 2 bases and J by 2 bases, and 9 bases separated the two germline ends. Germline V gene lookup returns CDR1 DFQATT and CDR2 SNEGSKA (reference sequence). The CDR3 coding sequence is TGCAGTGCTAGACAGGGCCTGCAAGAGACCCAGTACTTC. It specifies CSARQGLQETQYF.

This clonotype was seen at least ten times. The genes are TRBV20-1 and TRBJ1-2; 9 bases match TRBD1. Germline CDR1 and CDR2: DFQATT and SNEGSKA (reference sequence). The CDR3 is 13 amino acids. With V trimmed by 3 bases and J by 4 bases, 3 bases remained unmatched. CDR3 nucleotides: TGCAGTGCTAGGACAGGGGGGATCTATGGCTACACCTTC. Its protein is CSARTGGIYGYTF.

This chain joins TRBV5-1 and TRBJ1-6; D is unresolved. Germline CDR1 is SGHRS and CDR2 is YFSETQ. The CDR3 loop spans 13 amino acids. V was trimmed by 0 bases and J by 9 bases, leaving 7 bases between them. Here the CDR3 reads CASSLAAISPLHF. The CDR3 region has the DNA TGCGCCAGCAGCTTGGCCGCTATTTCACCCCTCCACTTT.

This clonotype was picked up many times. The chain combines TRBV2 with TRBJ2-7; no firm D call. Trimming left V 4 bases short and J 0 bases short, with 19 bases between. The CDR3 contains 17 residues. Per the germline V gene, CDR1 is SNHLY and CDR2 is FYNNEI. Here the CDR3 DNA reads TGTGCCAGCAGTGTTCATCTCGGCCATATGAGCTCCTACGAGCAGTACTTC. Translated: CASSVHLGHMSSYEQYF.

In this sample, this clonotype turned up many times. V and J are TRBV29-1 and TRBJ2-1, with TRBD2 identical over 9 bases. Germline V lookup: CDR1 SQVTM, CDR2 ANQGSEA. V shed 4 bases and J 8 bases; nucleotides not matched to a gene: 9. This CDR3 has 14 amino acids. In DNA form, the CDR3 reads TGCAGCGTTGTCGTTGTAGCGGGGGTCTATGAGCAGTTCTTC. This translates into CSVVVVAGVYEQFF.

This clonotype was seen at least ten times. The chain couples TRBV6-2 or TRBV6-3 to TRBJ1-5; D not resolved. Trimming took 0 bases from V and 7 from J, leaving 7 bases between them. The CDR3 has 13 amino acids. Germline V lookup: CDR1 MNHEY, CDR2 SVGEGT. The CDR3 coding sequence is TGTGCCAGCAGTTACTCGACTTCCCAGCCCCAGCATTTT. The encoded protein is CASSYSTSQPQHF.

This clonotype was counted many times. The rearrangement joins TRBV4-2 to TRBJ2-1; no firm D call. The CDR3 has 14 residues. Trimming left V 4 bases short and J 10 bases short, with 17 bases between. CDR1 is LGHNA and CDR2 is YNFKEQ in the germline V gene. CDR3 sequence reads: CASSRLRQVEEQFF. As DNA, the CDR3 is TGTGCCAGCAGCCGACTCCGTCAAGTGGAAGAGCAGTTCTTC.

This clonotype appeared many times. V and J are TRBV28 and TRBJ2-1, with TRBD2 identical over 7 bases. The CDR3 runs to 15 residues. Germline V gene data show CDR1 as MDHEN and CDR2 as SYDVKM. The trim removed 5 bases at V and 7 bases at J, leaving 11 bases unmatched. The CDR3 sequence is CASSPPETSWNEQFF. CDR3 coding DNA: TGTGCCAGCAGTCCCCCCGAGACTAGCTGGAATGAGCAGTTCTTC.

This clonotype came up a few times. The chain is built from TRBV5-6 and TRBJ2-6; a weak D match, TRBD1 (7 bases). Germline-derived CDR1 and CDR2 are SGHDT and YYEEEE. With 4 bases removed from V and 0 bases from J, the gap between germline ends came to 17 bases. CDR3 size: 18 residues. CDR3 in DNA: TGTGCCAGCAGCGGGGGACAGAAGGAGGGCTCTGGGGCCAACGTCCTGACTTTC. This translates into CASSGGQKEGSGANVLTF. The full variable domain, completed using reference TRBV5-6 and TRBJ2-6, is DAGVTQSPTHLIKTRGQQVTLRCSPKSGHDTVSWYQQALGQGPQFIFQYYEEEERQRGNFPDRFSGHQFPNYSSELNVNALLLGDSALYLCASSGGQKEGSGANVLTFGAGSRLTVL.

This chain links TRBV2 with TRBJ2-5; D remains ambiguous. V lost 11 bases and J lost 1, with 20 bases in between. The CDR3 is 15 amino acids. The germline V gene has CDR1 SNHLY and CDR2 FYNNEI. Here the CDR3 DNA reads TGTGCCTTCTGCTTTGGATCGGCAATCCAAGAGACCCAGTACTTC. Translation gives CAFCFGSAIQETQYF.

In this sample, this clonotype turned up many times. The chain uses TRBV28 and TRBJ2-7; a weak D match, TRBD1 (7 bases). V was cut by 8 bases and J by 3 bases, with 14 bases left in between. The CDR3 has 13 amino acids. The germline V gene has CDR1 MDHEN and CDR2 SYDVKM. CDR3 bases: TGTGCCAGCGGAGCAGGGGGAGGCTACGAGCAGTACTTC. Protein product: CASGAGGGYEQYF.

This clonotype was counted a few times. The chain recombines TRBV24-1 with TRBJ1-5; weak D call: TRBD1 (6 bases). Trimming shortened V by 2 bases and J by 5 bases, and 9 bases separated the two germline ends. CDR1 and CDR2 (germline): KGHDR, SFDVKD. The CDR3 runs 14 residues. The CDR3, as DNA: TGTGCCACCAGTGATTGGGGGGCCCATCAGCCCCAGCATTTT. Amino acids: CATSDWGAHQPQHF.

In its sample, this clonotype was seen many times. The chain is built from TRBV20-1 and TRBJ2-3; TRBD2 matches 8 bases. This CDR3 region has 14 residues. The germline V gene encodes CDR1 DFQATT and CDR2 SNEGSKA (reference sequence). J was trimmed by 5 bases and V by 2 bases; bases with no gene match: 6. This CDR3 is CSARIAGRLDTQYF. The CDR3 DNA follows: TGCAGTGCTAGAATAGCGGGGCGACTAGATACGCAGTATTTT.

This clonotype was detected many times. The chain combines TRBV10-3 with TRBJ2-1, with 9 positions matching TRBD2. There are 15 residues in the CDR3. The V gene end was trimmed by 2 bases and the J gene end by 4 bases; junction bases not matched to a gene: 3. The germline V gene encodes CDR1 ENHRY and CDR2 SYGVKD. This CDR3 is CAISEGTSPYNEQFF. The CDR3 DNA reads as TGTGCCATCAGTGAGGGGACTAGCCCGTACAATGAGCAGTTCTTC.

The sample holds many counts of this clonotype. The CDR3 protein is CASSLDRSSTDTQYF. DNA of the CDR3: TGTGCCAGCAGTTTGGACAGGTCTAGCACAGATACGCAGTATTTT. V and J are TRBV6-2 or TRBV6-3 and TRBJ2-3; 7 bases map to TRBD1. CDR1 and CDR2 from the germline V gene are MNHEY and SVGEGT. V gave up 4 bases and J gave up 0 bases; unmatched junction bases: 4. The CDR3 extends over 15 amino acids.

This clonotype was seen many times. This chain joins TRBV15 and TRBJ2-7, with 8 bases aligning to TRBD1. Germline trimming cut 2 bases from V and 4 bases from J; bases unmatched to any gene: 7. The CDR3 is 15 amino acids. The germline CDR1 and CDR2 sequences are LNHNV and YYDKDF (reference sequence). The CDR3 sequence: CATSRYRTGFYEQYF. In nucleotides, the CDR3 is TGTGCCACCAGCAGATACAGGACAGGGTTTTACGAGCAGTACTTC.

This clonotype has ten or more counts. The chain employs TRBV12-3 or TRBV12-4 and TRBJ2-5; 9 bases agree with TRBD1. The CDR3 is 16 residues long. V shed 1 base, J shed 3 bases, and the junction held 6 bases outside the gene matches. The CDR3 spells CASSLETGGAKETQYF. DNA for the CDR3: TGTGCCAGCAGTTTAGAAACAGGGGGCGCAAAAGAGACCCAGTACTTC.

This clonotype was found many times. The V gene is TRBV5-1, the J gene TRBJ1-1; no clear D gene. The V gene's germline CDR1 is SGHRS and CDR2 YFSETQ. The V end was cut by 1 base, the J end by 1 base, with 5 bases between. This CDR3 contains 13 residues. This CDR3 reads CASSLMENTEAFF. CDR3 nucleotides: TGCGCCAGCAGCTTGATGGAGAACACTGAAGCTTTCTTT.

Remarks on this clonotype: A much larger clonotype is one base distant, so this may be a read error. The conserved phenylalanine or tryptophan is not found at the CDR3 terminus, so this likely reflects a read error. V gene TRBV7-2 combines with J gene TRBJ1-6; D remains ambiguous. Germline assignment: CDR1 SGHTA and CDR2 FQGNSA. Trimming stripped 3 bases from V and 7 bases from J, with 4 bases between. CDR3 size: 12 residues. Here the CDR3 DNA reads TGTGCCAGCAGCTTCGTAAATTCACCCCTCCACCTT. Amino acid sequence: CASSFVNSPLHL.

This clonotype was found many times. One end of the junction is discordant with germline, which a read error may explain. The chain recombines TRBV6-2 or TRBV6-3 with TRBJ2-7; TRBD1 might be the D (6 bases). Germline V gene sequence: CDR1 MNHEY, CDR2 SVGEGT. There are 20 residues in the CDR3. CDR3 residues: CARSSTYLRLPRTATYEQYF. The CDR3 DNA is TGTGCCAGAAGTTCCACCTACCTCCGGTTGCCCCGGACAGCAACCTACGAGCAGTACTTC.

This clonotype was counted at least ten times. This chain joins TRBV18 and TRBJ2-4; the match to TRBD1 covers 7 bases. Germline V gene data show CDR1 as KGHSH and CDR2 as LQKENI. V shed 2 bases and J 2 bases; nucleotides not matched to a gene: 9. The CDR3 loop spans 17 amino acids. Written as DNA, the CDR3 is TGTGCCAGCTCACCAATCCGGGACAGTGGAACCAAAAACATTCAGTACTTC. Amino acid sequence: CASSPIRDSGTKNIQYF. Based on the CDR3 plus reference TRBV18 and TRBJ2-4, the full variable domain is NAGVMQNPRHLVRRRGQEARLRCSPMKGHSHVYWYRQLPEEGLKFMVYLQKENIIDESGMPKERFSAEFPKEGPSILRIQQVVRGDSAAYFCASSPIRDSGTKNIQYFGAGTRLSVL.

This clonotype came up many times. V gene TRBV12-3 or TRBV12-4 combines with J gene TRBJ2-1; 8 bases are shared with TRBD2. The CDR3 runs to 16 residues. With 3 bases clipped from V and 2 bases from J, the junction kept 6 bases outside the gene matches. CDR3 amino acids: CASSFGASGPYNEQFF. DNA for the CDR3: TGTGCCAGCAGTTTTGGGGCTAGCGGGCCCTACAATGAGCAGTTCTTC.

This clonotype was found many times. The rearrangement joins TRBV20-1 to TRBJ1-1, with a tentative D call TRBD1 (5 bases). Germline CDR1 is DFQATT and CDR2 is SNEGSKA (reference sequence). This CDR3 has 13 residues. Trimming pared 8 bases from V and 4 bases from J, leaving 17 bases between. CDR3 DNA sequence: TGCAGTTATAGACCGGGACCGGGCACTGAAGCTTTCTTT. Translating gives CSYRPGPGTEAFF.

This clonotype was seen many times. V is TRBV9 and J is TRBJ2-3; D not resolved. Germline V gene data show CDR1 as SGDLS and CDR2 as YYNGEE. CDR3 length equals 15 residues. V lost 6 bases to trimming and J lost 1 base, with 15 bases between them. CDR3 DNA sequence: TGTGCCAGCACCCCCGTCGGATATGGCACAGATACGCAGTATTTT. Protein: CASTPVGYGTDTQYF.

The chain uses TRBV13 and TRBJ1-6; D perhaps matches TRBD1 (6 bases). Germline V gives CDR1 PRHDT, CDR2 FYEKMQ (reference sequence). The CDR3 loop spans 14 amino acids. Trimming left V 1 base short and J 7 bases short, with 8 bases between. The CDR3 reads CASSLEGGNSPLHF. Here the CDR3 DNA reads TGTGCCAGCAGCTTAGAAGGGGGGAATTCACCCCTCCACTTT.

This chain joins TRBV5-4 and TRBJ2-5; D is uncertain. The CDR3 is 13 residues long. Germline V gives CDR1 SGHNT, CDR2 YYREEE (reference sequence). V dropped 0 bases and J dropped 5 bases, with 8 bases sitting between them. The CDR3 sequence is CASSLGPSETQYF. Here the CDR3 DNA reads TGTGCCAGCAGCTTGGGACCCTCCGAGACCCAGTACTTC.

The sample holds many counts of this clonotype. The V call is TRBV7-9, the J call TRBJ2-1; possible D gene TRBD2, 6 bases. Germline-derived CDR1 and CDR2 are SEHNR and FQNEAQ (reference sequence). Trimming took off 5 bases at V and 4 bases at J, with 9 bases between the two ends. The CDR3 loop spans 13 amino acids. CDR3 DNA: TGTGCCAGCAGCATACGGGAGTACAATGAGCAGTTCTTC. It yields the protein CASSIREYNEQFF.

This clonotype was seen at least ten times. The chain carries TRBV7-6 and TRBJ1-5; D not certain. V lost 5 bases to trimming and J lost 0 bases, with 5 bases between them. CDR1 and CDR2 from the germline V gene are SGHVS and FNYEAQ. The CDR3 is made up of 13 amino acids. In DNA form, the CDR3 reads TGTGCCAGCAGCCGCTATAGCAATCAGCCCCAGCATTTT. This translates into CASSRYSNQPQHF.

The table lists this clonotype with many counts. The chain links TRBV7-2 to TRBJ2-5; tentatively, D is TRBD1 or TRBD2 (5 bases each). CDR1 SGHTA and CDR2 FQGNSA come from the germline V gene. V lost 5 bases and J 3 bases, leaving 13 bases between the germline ends. The CDR3 loop spans 14 amino acids. The CDR3 sequence: CASSRGTLKETQYF. The DNA of the CDR3 is TGTGCCAGCAGCCGTGGGACCCTAAAAGAGACCCAGTACTTC. Full variable domain (outside the CDR3, taken from reference TRBV7-2 and TRBJ2-5): GAGVSQSPSNKVTEKGKDVELRCDPISGHTALYWYRQSLGQGLEFLIYFQGNSAPDKSGLPSDRFSAERTGGSVSTLTIQRTQQEDSAVYLCASSRGTLKETQYFGPGTRLLVL.